The present T cell receptor (beta chain) was sequenced within a study of T cell responses to AZD1222 COVID-19 vaccine. Looking at the study overall: The study pooled second doses at about 4 or about 12 weeks.

This CDR3 contains 16 residues. V dropped 0 bases and J dropped 0 bases, with 9 bases sitting between them. Germline values: CDR1 LNHDA, CDR2 SQIVND (reference sequence). Sequenced by immunoSEQ multiplex PCR; TCRdb stores in-frame clones only, minus some. The sample lists approximately 97,000 clones, 70% to 90% occurring once. Study observations and caveats: The span of vaccine-associated CD4 TCRs extended across spike, with dominance at 160-218 and 743-854. Within unmutated variant regions lay the reported targets of nearly half of spike-specific TCRs. Possibly, clonal diversity was underestimated; donors were largely white British and included more females.

This clone appeared once. Its cognate antigen is unknown. The TCR originated in an adult in good health. The source material was peripheral blood, sampled on day 0 of AZD1222 vaccination. The rearrangement joins TRBV19 to TRBJ1-5; D gene ambiguous. The CDR3 spells CASSIDVGISNQPQHF. The CDR3 DNA is TGTGCCAGTAGTATAGACGTTGGCATTAGCAATCAGCCCCAGCATTTT.